Listed below are T cell receptor beta chains from one sample, sequenced in a study of cytomegalovirus exposure and HLA in healthy donors. Repertoires were generated with immunoSEQ multiplex PCR, while TCRdb's copy carries only in-frame clones and drops some. The sample includes roughly 110,000 clones, around three quarters of them seen just once. The sequenced sample was PBMCs. These receptors were obtained from a female donor in good health and CMV-seronegative. Both conserved end residues are part of each CDR3. A D gene is named only where the DNA matches it firmly. A row's size may be missing; if present it is once, few, many or a size class.

J | D | size | V | CDR3 | DNA
TRBJ2-3 | - | - | TRBV4-2 | CASSQELAEGGDTQYF | TGTGCCAGCAGCCAAGAGCTAGCGGAGGGGGGAGATACGCAGTATTTT
TRBJ2-5 | TRBD1 | once | TRBV28 | CASSLPGQIQETQYF | TGTGCCAGCAGCCTCCCGGGACAGATACAAGAGACCCAGTACTTC
TRBJ2-5 | - | - | TRBV19 | CASSIEASSGETQYF | TGTGCCAGTAGTATTGAGGCTAGCTCTGGAGAGACCCAGTACTTC
TRBJ2-3 | - | - | TRBV15 | CATSKLTQSTDTQYF | TGTGCCACCAGCAAGTTAACTCAAAGCACAGATACGCAGTATTTT
TRBJ2-2 | - | - | TRBV11-2 | CASSLGEEVTGELFF | TGTGCCAGCAGCTTAGGAGAGGAAGTCACCGGGGAGCTGTTTTTT
TRBJ2-1 | TRBD1 | - | TRBV5-1 | CASSRGQFNEQFF | TGCGCCAGCAGCAGGGGACAGTTTAATGAGCAGTTCTTC
TRBJ2-3 | TRBD2 | - | TRBV2 | CASEGRSGGTTDTQYF | TGTGCCAGCGAGGGTAGGAGCGGGGGCACCACAGATACGCAGTATTTT
TRBJ2-4 | - | - | TRBV21-1 | CASSIQRDSKNIQYF | TGTGCCAGCAGTATACAGAGGGACAGCAAAAACATTCAGTACTTC
TRBJ2-5 | TRBD2 | - | TRBV7-8 | CASSGGTSGGAGMKETQYF | TGTGCCAGCAGCGGGGGGACTAGCGGGGGGGCGGGGATGAAAGAGACCCAGTACTTC
TRBJ2-1 | - | - | TRBV7-9 | CASSPPGLAPGDEQFF | TGTGCCAGCAGTCCCCCGGGACTCGCCCCCGGCGATGAGCAGTTCTTC
TRBJ2-3 | - | - | TRBV27 | CASRGTSLFTDTQYF | TGTGCCAGCAGAGGAACTAGTCTGTTCACAGATACGCAGTATTTT
TRBJ1-2 | TRBD1 | - | TRBV15 | CATSIGQGAPYGYTF | TGTGCCACCAGCATTGGACAGGGGGCCCCCTATGGCTACACCTTC
TRBJ1-2 | TRBD1 | - | TRBV23-1 | CASSRNRGISAYNYGYTF | TGCGCCAGCAGTCGTAACAGGGGAATCTCGGCTTATAACTATGGCTACACCTTC